Following are 14 T cell receptor beta chains from one sample sequenced in a study of T cells in Graves' hyperthyroidism and ophthalmopathy. TCR beta CDR3 regions were amplified from RNA. An initial round of RT-PCR targeting the TCR CDR3 relied on the HTBI primer set. Each CDR3 protein is one row after TCRdb ran MiXCR on the multiplex PCR reads. The repertoire holds roughly 750,000 distinct CDR3 sequences, with around 15% as singletons. The specimen sequenced was blood. The receptors stem from a man between 18 and 29 years old with Graves' hyperthyroidism.

The chain carries TRBV28 and TRBJ2-1; 8 positions match TRBD1. Trimming cost V 5 bases and J 12 bases; bases outside gene matches: 15. In germline, CDR1 is MDHEN, CDR2 SYDVKM. CDR3 length: 15 amino acids. The CDR3 here is CASSNPGQVPMAQFF. CDR3 DNA: TGTGCCAGCAGTAATCCGGGACAGGTTCCGATGGCGCAGTTCTTC.

This clonotype was counted ten times or more. The CDR3 spells CASSPRRETDTQYF. The CDR3 nucleotides are TGTGCCAGCTCACCAAGGCGGGAGACAGATACGCAGTATTTT. This sequence joins TRBV18 and TRBJ2-3, with 7 nucleotides matching TRBD2. This CDR3 has 14 amino acids. Germline V CDR1 and CDR2: KGHSH, LQKENI. V lost 2 bases, J lost 3 bases, and 2 bases stayed unmatched.

This clonotype was counted many times. This chain connects TRBV28 to TRBJ2-1; the match to TRBD2 covers 8 bases. Looked up from germline, CDR1 is MDHEN and CDR2 is SYDVKM. V lost 4 bases and J lost 9; bases outside the gene matches: 14. This CDR3 is 16 amino acids long. CDR3 coding DNA: TGTGCCAGCAGTTCCCTCCCGGGACTAGTCCAGGCTGAGCAGTTCTTC. This encodes CASSSLPGLVQAEQFF.

This clonotype was found many times. The rearrangement uses TRBV29-1 and TRBJ2-7, with 8 positions matching TRBD1. The CDR3 consists of 14 residues. Germline-derived CDR1 and CDR2 are SQVTM and ANQGSEA. V lost 3 bases, J lost 0 bases, and 4 bases stayed unmatched. The CDR3 region has the DNA TGCAGCGTTGAGGGGGACAGGAACTCCTACGAGCAGTACTTC. Its translation: CSVEGDRNSYEQYF.

J is TRBJ2-7 and V is TRBV6-1; no clear D gene. V was cut by 6 bases and J by 3 bases, with 9 bases left in between. There are 12 residues in the CDR3. CDR1 and CDR2 (germline): MNHNS, SASEGT. CDR3 amino acids: CASSLVIYEQYF. Written as DNA, the CDR3 is TGTGCCAGCAGCTTGGTTATCTACGAGCAGTACTTC.

The chain has TRBV20-1 and TRBJ2-3; tentatively, D is TRBD2 (5 bases). This CDR3 spans 14 amino acids. CDR1 DFQATT and CDR2 SNEGSKA come from the germline V gene (reference sequence). V was shortened by 0 bases and J by 3 bases, with 10 bases between the two germline ends. CDR3: CSAREGGRTDTQYF. The CDR3 DNA follows: TGCAGTGCTAGAGAAGGAGGTCGGACAGATACGCAGTATTTT.

The genes are TRBV6-1 and TRBJ2-1, with 12 bases lining up with TRBD2. Trimming took 6 bases from V and 5 from J; bases not matched to a gene: 8. CDR3 size: 16 residues. CDR1 is MNHNS, CDR2 SASEGT, per germline. CDR3 protein: CASRPLAGGPHNEQFF. The CDR3 DNA sequence: TGTGCCAGCAGGCCTCTAGCGGGAGGGCCTCACAATGAGCAGTTCTTC.

Ten or more counts support this clonotype. V gene TRBV5-1 combines with J gene TRBJ1-2; 7 bases align to TRBD1. The CDR3 contains 14 residues. J lost 4 bases, V lost 4 bases, and 7 bases had no gene match. Germline V gene lookup returns CDR1 SGHRS and CDR2 YFSETQ. The CDR3 DNA sequence: TGCGCCAGCAGCGATGGACAGGAACTCTATGGCTACACCTTC. The encoded protein is CASSDGQELYGYTF. The whole variable domain, filled in from reference TRBV5-1 and TRBJ1-2, reads KAGVTQTPRYLIKTRGQQVTLSCSPISGHRSVSWYQQTPGQGLQFLFEYFSETQRNKGNFPGRFSGRQFSNSRSEMNVSTLELGDSALYLCASSDGQELYGYTFGSGTRLTVV.

This clonotype was seen repeatedly, ten times or more. The V call is TRBV20-1, the J call TRBJ2-5; TRBD2 aligns across 8 bases. CDR3 length: 14 residues. The V gene's germline CDR1 is DFQATT and CDR2 SNEGSKA (reference sequence). After removal of 6 bases from V and 5 bases from J, the junction contained 11 bases not matched to a gene. The CDR3 spells CSALTRTSLETQYF. The CDR3 DNA sequence: TGCAGTGCCCTTACGAGGACTAGCTTGGAGACCCAGTACTTC.

This clonotype was picked up many times. The chain employs TRBV7-3 and TRBJ2-1; D call uncertain. Germline V gives CDR1 SGHTA, CDR2 FQGTGA. This CDR3 contains 15 residues. Trimming left V 2 bases short and J 0 bases short, with 8 bases between. The chain's CDR3 is CASSLSFSSYNEQFF. The CDR3 nucleotides are TGTGCCAGCAGCTTATCTTTTTCCTCCTACAATGAGCAGTTCTTC. The whole variable domain, filled in from reference TRBV7-3 and TRBJ2-1, reads GAGVSQTPSNKVTEKGKYVELRCDPISGHTALYWYRQSLGQGPEFLIYFQGTGAADDSGLPNDRFFAVRPEGSVSTLKIQRTERGDSAVYLCASSLSFSSYNEQFFGPGTRLTVL.

J is TRBJ2-1 and V is TRBV7-6, with D hard to call. Germline V gene data show CDR1 as SGHVS and CDR2 as FNYEAQ. V was trimmed by 1 base and J by 0 bases, leaving 7 bases between them. The CDR3 sequence is 15 residues long. The CDR3 region has the DNA TGTGCCAGCAGCTTAGTAGGAGTCTCCTACAATGAGCAGTTCTTC. Its translation: CASSLVGVSYNEQFF.

This clonotype was observed a handful of times. The V and J genes are TRBV10-3 and TRBJ2-2; weak D call: TRBD1 (5 bases). CDR1 and CDR2 from the germline V gene are ENHRY and SYGVKD. The CDR3 is 13 amino acids. Trimming shortened V by 5 bases and J by 6 bases, and 10 bases separated the two germline ends. The CDR3 protein is CAISPKGPGELFF. CDR3 DNA: TGTGCCATCAGTCCTAAGGGGCCCGGGGAGCTGTTTTTT.

The sample holds many counts of this clonotype. J is TRBJ2-3 and V is TRBV18; D possibly corresponds to TRBD1 (6 bases). The CDR3 sequence is 15 residues long. CDR1 and CDR2 (germline): KGHSH, LQKENI. Trimming took off 0 bases at V and 5 bases at J, with 12 bases between the two ends. The CDR3 loop is CASSPPSQGRDTQYF. In DNA, the CDR3 is TGTGCCAGCTCACCACCGTCTCAGGGGAGAGATACGCAGTATTTT.

This clonotype has a count of ten or more. The V and J genes are TRBV6-1 and TRBJ2-7; TRBD2 matches at 9 bases. Trimming removed 7 bases from V and 4 bases from J; junction bases left unmatched: 14. The germline CDR1 and CDR2 sequences are MNHNS and SASEGT. The CDR3 covers 16 residues. CDR3 amino acids: CASTRREGLKFYEQYF. DNA for the CDR3: TGTGCCAGCACGAGGCGGGAGGGCCTAAAATTTTACGAGCAGTACTTC.